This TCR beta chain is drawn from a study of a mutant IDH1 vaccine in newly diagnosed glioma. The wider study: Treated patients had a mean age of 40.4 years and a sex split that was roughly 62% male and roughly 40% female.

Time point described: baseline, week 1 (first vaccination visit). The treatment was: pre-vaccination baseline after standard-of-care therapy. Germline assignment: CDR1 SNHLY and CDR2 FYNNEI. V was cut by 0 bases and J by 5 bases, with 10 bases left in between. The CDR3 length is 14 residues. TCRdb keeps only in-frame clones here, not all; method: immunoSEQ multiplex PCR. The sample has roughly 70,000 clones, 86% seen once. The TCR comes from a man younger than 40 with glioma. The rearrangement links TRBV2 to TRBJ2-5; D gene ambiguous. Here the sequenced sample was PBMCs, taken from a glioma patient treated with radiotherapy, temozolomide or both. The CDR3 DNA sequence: TGTGCCAGCAGTGAAGCGCCAACCGTGGAGACCCAGTACTTC. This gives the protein CASSEAPTVETQYF. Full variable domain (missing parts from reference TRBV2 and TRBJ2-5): EPEVTQTPSHQVTQMGQEVILRCVPISNHLYFYWYRQILGQKVEFLVSFYNNEISEKSEIFDDQFSVERPDGSNFTLKIRSTKLEDSAMYFCASSEAPTVETQYFGPGTRLLVL.